The next 20 T cell receptor beta chains were all read from a single sample in a study of blood T cell repertoires in COVID-19. Data came from immunoSEQ multiplex PCR; TCRdb stores just in-frame clones and leaves some out. The table shows 300,000 to 400,000 clones, with around 89% occurring only once. The source material was PBMCs or T cells enriched from blood (not recorded which). The origin of the receptors is a man between 18 and 35 years old who had recovered from COVID-19.

The chain combines TRBV4-2 with TRBJ2-7; 8 bases are a match to TRBD1. The germline CDR1 and CDR2 sequences are LGHNA and YNFKEQ. V lost 0 bases to trimming and J lost 0 bases; unmatched junction nucleotides: 7. CDR3 length: 17 amino acids. Written as DNA, the CDR3 is TGTGCCAGCAGCCAAGAGGATCAGGGGGCGAGCTCCTACGAGCAGTACTTC. This gives the protein CASSQEDQGASSYEQYF.

The J gene is TRBJ1-6, the V gene TRBV4-2, with a possible D match to TRBD1 (5 bases). Trimming stripped 8 bases from V and 9 bases from J, with 17 bases between. Per the germline V gene, CDR1 is LGHNA and CDR2 is YNFKEQ. This CDR3 contains 14 residues. The DNA of the CDR3 is TGTGCCAGCGTGGGGCAGGGTAACGTTTCACCCCTCCACTTT. As protein: CASVGQGNVSPLHF.

The rearrangement uses TRBV12-3 or TRBV12-4 and TRBJ1-4; D uncertain. The V and J ends lost 8 bases and 8 bases respectively, with 12 bases between them. This CDR3 contains 12 residues. CDR3 nucleotide sequence: TGTGCCAGCGCTCATGGGAGGGAAAAACTGTTTTTT. Translation gives CASAHGREKLFF.

This clone was counted once. This chain joins TRBV25-1 and TRBJ2-5; D gene uncertain. In germline, CDR1 is MGHDK, CDR2 SYGVNS. This CDR3 contains 14 residues. V was clipped by 3 bases and J by 7 bases, with 15 bases between them. CDR3: CASSDPRSSGTQYF. CDR3 coding DNA: TGTGCCAGCAGTGATCCCCGTAGCTCTGGGACCCAGTACTTC.

V gene TRBV7-2 combines with J gene TRBJ2-3; the match to TRBD2 covers 13 bases. There are 18 residues in the CDR3. Losses at the gene ends were 1 base for V and 4 bases for J; bases not matched to a gene: 8. Germline-derived CDR1 and CDR2 are SGHTA and FQGNSA. CDR3 DNA sequence: TGTGCCAGCAGCTTAGTTGGGACTAGCGGGATGCGAGCAGATACGCAGTATTTT. Its translation: CASSLVGTSGMRADTQYF.

This chain links TRBV5-1 with TRBJ1-2, with 9 bases fitting TRBD1. The germline CDR1 and CDR2 sequences are SGHRS and YFSETQ. Losses at the gene ends were 1 base for V and 2 bases for J; bases not matched to a gene: 0. The CDR3 extends over 14 amino acids. The CDR3 DNA sequence: TGCGCCAGCAGCTTGACAGGGGGCAACTATGGCTACACCTTC. The encoded protein is CASSLTGGNYGYTF.

For this clone: The same CDR3 is also encoded by other DNA sequences in this sample. This sequence joins TRBV12-3 or TRBV12-4 and TRBJ1-1, with D perhaps TRBD1 (5 bases). This CDR3 has 13 amino acids. V was cut by 4 bases and J by 0 bases, with 6 bases left in between. CDR3 sequence reads: CASSSGVNTEAFF. The DNA of the CDR3 is TGTGCCAGCAGTTCGGGGGTGAACACTGAAGCTTTCTTT.

Note on this clone: Other DNA sequences in the sample encode the same CDR3. The gene calls are TRBV15 and TRBJ1-2; TRBD1 aligns across 8 bases. CDR1 and CDR2 from the germline V gene are LNHNV and YYDKDF (reference sequence). After removal of 5 bases from V and 7 bases from J, the junction contained 9 bases not matched to a gene. The CDR3 runs to 14 residues. This CDR3 is CATSSRTTGAGYTF. CDR3 DNA: TGTGCCACCAGCTCTCGTACGACAGGGGCTGGCTACACCTTC. The whole variable domain, remainder taken from reference TRBV15 and TRBJ1-2, is DAMVIQNPRYQVTQFGKPVTLSCSQTLNHNVMYWYQQKSSQAPKLLFHYYDKDFNNEADTPDNFQSRRPNTSFCFLDIRSPGLGDTAMYLCATSSRTTGAGYTFGSGTRLTVV.

To note about this clone: The same CDR3 also results from other DNA sequences found in this sample. The chain is built from TRBV28 and TRBJ2-7, with a weak D call TRBD2 (6 bases). The CDR3 spans 13 residues. Germline V gene lookup returns CDR1 MDHEN and CDR2 SYDVKM. The V end was cut by 2 bases, the J end by 3 bases, with 8 bases between. For the CDR3, the DNA is TGTGCCAGCAGTTTAGGCGGGGACTACGAGCAGTACTTC. Translation gives CASSLGGDYEQYF.

The J gene is TRBJ1-5, the V gene TRBV6-6; D may be TRBD1 (6 bases). The CDR3 runs to 16 residues. Germline CDR1 and CDR2: MNHNY and SVGAGI (reference sequence). The V and J ends lost 2 bases and 3 bases respectively, with 14 bases between them. CDR3 sequence reads: CASSYAVDRFNQPQHF. CDR3 DNA: TGTGCCAGCAGTTACGCCGTGGACAGATTCAATCAGCCCCAGCATTTT.

The J gene is TRBJ1-5, the V gene TRBV28, with 7 positions matching TRBD1. The CDR3 has 15 amino acids. Unmatched junction bases numbered 6, after V lost 6 bases and J lost 1 base. Germline CDR1 MDHEN, CDR2 SYDVKM. In nucleotides, the CDR3 is TGTGCCAGCAGCGAAGGGGGCGGGAGCAATCAGCCCCAGCATTTT. Amino acids: CASSEGGGSNQPQHF.

The chain combines TRBV3-1 (or the pseudogene TRBV3-2) with TRBJ1-5, with 9 positions matching TRBD1. V shed 2 bases, J shed 1 base, and the junction held 12 bases outside the gene matches. Germline V gene sequence: CDR1 LGHDT, CDR2 YNNKEL (reference sequence). This CDR3 has 19 residues. CDR3 region: CASSQNYPGQGTSNQPQHF. DNA of the CDR3: TGTGCCAGCAGCCAAAACTACCCGGGACAGGGTACGAGCAATCAGCCCCAGCATTTT.

This sequence joins TRBV7-9 and TRBJ2-5, with D possibly matching TRBD1 (6 bases). CDR1 SEHNR and CDR2 FQNEAQ come from the germline V gene (reference sequence). The V end was cut by 5 bases, the J end by 5 bases, with 6 bases between. The CDR3 sequence is 11 residues long. Here the CDR3 DNA reads TGTGCCAGCAGCGACAGGGAGACCCAGTACTTC. Translated: CASSDRETQYF. Full variable domain (rest looked up from reference TRBV7-9 and TRBJ2-5): DTGVSQNPRHKITKRGQNVTFRCDPISEHNRLYWYRQTLGQGPEFLTYFQNEAQLEKSRLLSDRFSAERPKGSFSTLEIQRTEQGDSAMYLCASSDRETQYFGPGTRLLVL.

This clone was detected once. The rearrangement uses TRBV4-1 and TRBJ2-7, with D maybe TRBD2 (5 bases). The CDR3 contains 15 residues. Trimming removed 1 base at V and 7 bases at J, with 17 bases between. Germline lookup yields CDR1 MGHRA and CDR2 YSYEKL. CDR3 amino acids: CASSQAEASLGEQYF. The CDR3 coding sequence is TGCGCCAGCAGCCAAGCGGAGGCCTCCCTGGGGGAGCAGTACTTC.

The J gene is TRBJ2-7, the V gene TRBV28, with 10 bases aligning to TRBD1. The ends lost 7 bases at V and 3 bases at J; junction bases unmatched: 9. There are 15 residues in the CDR3. Germline assignment: CDR1 MDHEN and CDR2 SYDVKM. CDR3 nucleotides: TGTGCCAGCAAACAAACCGGGACAGGGGACTACGAGCAGTACTTC. Protein product: CASKQTGTGDYEQYF.

This sequence joins TRBV19 and TRBJ2-2; 8 bases are a match to TRBD1. The CDR3 runs 13 residues. J gave up 6 bases and V 8 bases, and 5 bases lay outside the gene matches. Germline V lookup: CDR1 LNHDA, CDR2 SQIVND (reference sequence). CDR3 sequence reads: CASGTGLAGELFF. CDR3 in DNA: TGTGCCAGTGGGACAGGCTTGGCCGGGGAGCTGTTTTTT.

The rearrangement uses TRBV18 and TRBJ2-1; TRBD1 agrees at 9 bases. Per germline, CDR1 KGHSH and CDR2 LQKENI. The V gene end was trimmed by 3 bases and the J gene end by 4 bases; junction bases not matched to a gene: 7. This CDR3 has 16 amino acids. The CDR3 here is CASSPFPGQGYNEQFF. The CDR3 DNA reads TGTGCCAGCTCACCTTTCCCGGGACAGGGTTACAATGAGCAGTTCTTC. Drawing the rest from reference TRBV18 and TRBJ2-1, the complete variable domain is NAGVMQNPRHLVRRRGQEARLRCSPMKGHSHVYWYRQLPEEGLKFMVYLQKENIIDESGMPKERFSAEFPKEGPSILRIQQVVRGDSAAYFCASSPFPGQGYNEQFFGPGTRLTVL.

The gene calls are TRBV27 and TRBJ2-1, with 12 bases identical to TRBD2. The length of the CDR3 is 14 residues. Germline loops: CDR1 MNHEY, CDR2 SMNVEV (reference sequence). The junction had 2 bases not matched to a gene; V was cut back by 8 bases and J by 3 bases. CDR3 in amino acids: CASQTSGSYNEQFF. The CDR3 DNA reads TGTGCCAGCCAGACTAGCGGGAGCTACAATGAGCAGTTCTTC.

The gene calls are TRBV5-1 and TRBJ1-2; D might be TRBD1 (6 bases). Germline V gene lookup returns CDR1 SGHRS and CDR2 YFSETQ. The CDR3 sequence is 14 residues long. Trimming removed 1 base at V and 6 bases at J, with 13 bases between. The CDR3 coding sequence is TGCGCCAGCAGCTTGCAACAGGGCAGGGATGGCTACACCTTC. This encodes CASSLQQGRDGYTF. The entire variable domain, with the rest obtained from reference TRBV5-1 and TRBJ1-2, is as follows: KAGVTQTPRYLIKTRGQQVTLSCSPISGHRSVSWYQQTPGQGLQFLFEYFSETQRNKGNFPGRFSGRQFSNSRSEMNVSTLELGDSALYLCASSLQQGRDGYTFGSGTRLTVV.

In its sample, this clone was seen once. This sequence joins TRBV19 and TRBJ2-2, with 10 bases lining up with TRBD1. The CDR3 is made up of 17 amino acids. Germline loops: CDR1 LNHDA, CDR2 SQIVND (reference sequence). V lost 5 bases to trimming and J lost 0 bases; unmatched junction nucleotides: 6. CDR3 residues: CASSPGQGRANTGELFF. In DNA form, the CDR3 reads TGTGCCAGTAGTCCGGGACAGGGGAGGGCGAACACCGGGGAGCTGTTTTTT.